What follows is one T cell receptor beta chain and its context. Its antigen is unknown. HCMV-specific IgG was detected in serum with a commercial ELISA kit to determine HCMV serostatus. Peripheral blood mononuclear cells were isolated from blood by Ficoll density gradient centrifugation. Instrument used: Illumina HiSeq 2000. TCR beta cDNA libraries were made by 5'RACE template switching that added a universal primer site and unique molecular identifiers. Synthesis of cDNA was primed from the TCR beta constant segment and was followed by two consecutive PCR amplification steps. The published analysis was carried out like this. MIGEC was used to demultiplex reads and group the reads by UMI, and MiTCR was used to assemble and quantify clonotypes. To remove erroneous sequences, TCR cDNA sequences were retained only when supported by two or more reads. The tcR package was used for downstream repertoire analysis, and clonotypes were matched across fractions by CDR3 nucleotide sequence plus V segment. VDJmatch was used to annotate antigen specificity against VDJdb, with one amino acid substitution in CDR3 permitted. The reads, reprocessed by TCRdb, yield one row per CDR3 protein sequence and no DNA. The authors' filters were not applied to this entry. The data table for this sample lists about 260,000 distinct CDR3 sequences. Under 0.5% of the sample is held by the ten biggest clonotypes.

These data belong to a study of T cells expressing NK-cell markers (dated by TCRdb to about 2020). Background for the entire study: TCR beta-chain repertoires were profiled in sorted CD3+CD56+NKG2C+, CD3+CD56+NKG2C- and CD3+CD56-NKG2C+ T-cell subsets from several donors. Among the eight sequenced donors, seven were HCMV-seropositive and one was HCMV-seronegative. Randomly selected healthy volunteers, three men and five women, were used as the eight sequenced donors. The libraries were sequenced on Illumina HiSeq 2000/2500, MiSeq or NextSeq, producing 2 x 150 bp reads.

Study-wide conclusions, independent of this receptor: It remained unclear whether the expanded NKG2C-expressing T cell clones were specific for HCMV antigens. For roughly six donors, the dominant CD3+CD56+NKG2C+ clonotypes were among the top 10 CD8+ clonotypes and accounted for about 1.0-7.5% of CD8+ T cells. Those dominant clonotypes were again the most abundant among CD3+CD56-NKG2C+ cells in a few donors, at about 25-60.1%.

The source is a man between 18 and 29 years old in good health. Donor details come from another sample of the same person, matched by shared clones. Specimen: blood T cells: a sorted CD56 or NKG2C T cell subset, CD4+ or CD8+ T cells, or bulk PBMC T cells (not recorded which).

The CDR3 protein: CSATSGDIYEQYF. Here the chain combines TRBV29-1 and TRBJ2-7; TCRdb indicates TRBD2, and absent DNA this call remains unverified. CDR1 is given as SQVTM and CDR2 as ANQGSEA, both from the germline V gene. Measured from the cysteine to the phenylalanine, the CDR3 is 13 residues long. No DNA sequence is on record.